This T cell receptor (beta chain) originates from a study of cytomegalovirus exposure and HLA in healthy donors. General study results and limits: Listed as cytomegalovirus-associated were 150 or so TCR beta chains.

The CDR3 is 14 residues long. Trimming removed 5 bases from V and 5 bases from J, with 12 bases in between. Germline CDR1 and CDR2: MNHNY and SVGAGI (reference sequence). Comments on this clone: Its antigen is not identified.

Healthy donors of bone marrow made up the group. The PCR employed 60 Vbeta primers together with 13 Jbeta primers. Here immunoSEQ multiplex PCR was the method, and the copy in TCRdb shows in-frame clones only, minus some. The sample carries 100,000 to 150,000 clones, 83% recorded once. The sequenced sample consisted of PBMCs. This TCR was sampled from a woman between 35 and 50 years old in good health and CMV-seropositive. The V gene is TRBV6-6, the J gene TRBJ1-4, with D maybe TRBD1 (6 bases). The CDR3 nucleotides read TGTGCCAGCAGTACGATGAGGGGGAATGAAAAACTGTTTTTT. Residues: CASSTMRGNEKLFF.